Following are 2 T cell receptor beta chains from one sample sequenced in a study of T cell responses to AZD1222 COVID-19 vaccine (dated by TCRdb to about 2021). Library construction relied on the immunoSEQ multiplex PCR assay. TCRdb took this table from immuneACCESS and kept in-frame rearrangements with V and J called. Such tables lack part of the clones; where checked against another copy, unresolved V genes explain under half of the gap, and the rest is unexplained. This sample gives 100,000 to 150,000 clones in total; approximately 93% of them show up just once. The ten largest clones take up 5.4% of the sample. Reading the label with the study, this specimen's time point is: baseline before first vaccination. The sequences come from peripheral blood, collected on day 0 of AZD1222 vaccination. These TCRs come from an adult in good health.

The chain carries TRBV15 and TRBJ1-5; D perhaps matches TRBD1 (6 bases). V was shortened by 0 bases and J by 3 bases, with 15 bases between the two germline ends. CDR3 length: 17 amino acids. Germline CDR1 and CDR2: LNHNV and YYDKDF (reference sequence). The CDR3 spells CATSREIGGKVNQPQHF. CDR3 coding DNA: TGTGCCACCAGCAGAGAAATTGGGGGCAAGGTCAATCAGCCCCAGCATTTT.

This clone is a singleton in its sample. The V call is TRBV3-1 (or the pseudogene TRBV3-2), the J call TRBJ1-1, with D uncertain. The CDR3 totals 13 residues. The germline V gene encodes CDR1 LGHDT and CDR2 YNNKEL (reference sequence). Trimming left V 1 base short and J 7 bases short, with 10 bases between. In DNA, the CDR3 is TGTGCCAGCAGCCAAGGGGCGGGATATGAAGCTTTCTTT. Its translation is CASSQGAGYEAFF.